This TCR beta chain was documented in a study of shared clonotypes between healthy human individuals. About the research overall: Donors consisted of two women and a few men between 18 and 49. Study-wide points: A small donor pool kept down the genetic and exposure-history diversity that was represented.

The assay was immunoSEQ multiplex PCR, and TCRdb's table has in-frame clones only and misses some. Here the sample spans approximately 1.1 million clones, about four fifths being singletons. CDR1 is SGHDT, CDR2 YYEEEE, per germline. The CDR3 is 15 amino acids. J gave up 2 bases and V 1 base, and 3 bases lay outside the gene matches. This clone has only a few counts. Its antigen is currently unknown. This sample also contains other DNA sequences that code for the same CDR3. The receptor was isolated from a man in his late teens or twenties in good health. Some clones in this sample may be carry-over from other donors' samples. Sequencing used memory CD4+ T cells from PBMCs. This sample's subset: CD45RA-negative fraction. This chain uses TRBV5-6 with TRBJ2-1, with TRBD2 matching over 7 bases. The CDR3 is CASSLFGLAYNEQFF. The CDR3 nucleotides are TGTGCCAGCAGCTTGTTTGGACTAGCCTACAATGAGCAGTTCTTC.